Below are 20 T cell receptor beta chains sequenced from a single sample in a study of T cell changes during pregnancy in multiple sclerosis. Data came from immunoSEQ multiplex PCR; TCRdb stores just in-frame clones and leaves some out. The data show 100,000 or so clones, approximately 93% seen once. Sequences were derived from peripheral blood, sampled after pregnancy. The source is a female donor in good health, enrolled as a control in a pregnancy study.

The chain carries TRBV4-2 and TRBJ2-5, with 10 bases matching TRBD2. V shed 2 bases, J shed 4 bases, and the junction held 13 bases outside the gene matches. Per the germline V gene, CDR1 is LGHNA and CDR2 is YNFKEQ. The CDR3 consists of 18 residues. Here the CDR3 reads CASSQLTSGATRRETQYF. CDR3 DNA sequence: TGTGCCAGCAGCCAACTCACTAGCGGGGCTACCCGGAGAGAGACCCAGTACTTC.

The chain is built from TRBV5-4 and TRBJ2-1; no clear D. There are 15 residues in the CDR3. CDR1 SGHNT and CDR2 YYREEE come from the germline V gene (reference sequence). Trimming took 0 bases from V and 0 from J, leaving 7 bases between them. The CDR3, as DNA: TGTGCCAGCAGCTTGGTACAGAGCTCCTACAATGAGCAGTTCTTC. This translates into CASSLVQSSYNEQFF. The full variable domain, with the rest looked up from reference TRBV5-4 and TRBJ2-1, is ETGVTQSPTHLIKTRGQQVTLRCSSQSGHNTVSWYQQALGQGPQFIFQYYREEENGRGNFPPRFSGLQFPNYSSELNVNALELDDSALYLCASSLVQSSYNEQFFGPGTRLTVL.

This clone was detected once. The chain combines TRBV19 with TRBJ2-7; D not resolved. Trimming left V 3 bases short and J 0 bases short, with 9 bases between. Germline values: CDR1 LNHDA, CDR2 SQIVND (reference sequence). This CDR3 is 14 amino acids long. The chain's CDR3 is CASSIELISYEQYF. CDR3 sequence (DNA): TGTGCCAGTAGTATTGAGCTTATCTCCTACGAGCAGTACTTC.

The chain uses TRBV15 and TRBJ2-4, with 8 bases aligning to TRBD1. Trimming removed 4 bases from V and 3 bases from J; junction bases left unmatched: 8. Germline values: CDR1 LNHNV, CDR2 YYDKDF (reference sequence). The CDR3 contains 16 residues. Here the CDR3 reads CATSTYGQGSKNIQYF. The CDR3 nucleotides read TGTGCCACCAGCACTTACGGACAGGGCAGCAAAAACATTCAGTACTTC.

The chain has TRBV7-2 and TRBJ2-7; TRBD2 aligns across 7 bases. Germline V lookup: CDR1 SGHTA, CDR2 FQGNSA. J lost 1 base, V lost 5 bases, and 11 bases had no gene match. The CDR3 sequence is 16 residues long. CDR3 loop: CASSRSDGTKSYEQYF. In DNA form, the CDR3 reads TGTGCCAGCAGCAGAAGTGACGGGACTAAGTCCTACGAGCAGTACTTC.

The J gene is TRBJ1-2, the V gene TRBV12-2; the D segment call TRBD1 is taken from the table without a DNA check. TRBV12-2 has pseudogene status. The CDR3 loop spans 16 amino acids. CDR3: CASRPRTRALNYGYTF. The CDR3 nucleotides are TGTGCAAGTCGCCCCCGGACAAGGGCCCTTAACTATGGCTACACCTTC.

The chain carries TRBV18 and TRBJ2-7, with D possibly TRBD2 on 6 matching bases. Germline CDR1 reads KGHSH; CDR2 reads LQKENI. V lost 3 bases and J 2 bases, leaving 8 bases between the germline ends. This CDR3 has 13 amino acids. The CDR3 loop is CASSPEGTYEQYF. DNA of the CDR3: TGTGCCAGCTCACCGGAGGGGACCTACGAGCAGTACTTC. Full variable domain (missing parts from reference TRBV18 and TRBJ2-7): NAGVMQNPRHLVRRRGQEARLRCSPMKGHSHVYWYRQLPEEGLKFMVYLQKENIIDESGMPKERFSAEFPKEGPSILRIQQVVRGDSAAYFCASSPEGTYEQYFGPGTRLTVT.

The rearrangement joins TRBV15 to TRBJ2-5; D possibly corresponds to TRBD2 (6 bases). Between the trimmed V and J ends, which lost 6 bases and 0 bases, there was a span of 8 bases. Germline V gene sequence: CDR1 LNHNV, CDR2 YYDKDF (reference sequence). The CDR3 length is 13 residues. For the CDR3, the DNA is TGTGCCACCAGTGGCGGGAACCAAGAGACCCAGTACTTC. Translation gives CATSGGNQETQYF.

The rearrangement uses TRBV30 and TRBJ1-4; D is unclear. The CDR3 is 14 residues long. V lost 0 bases and J 5 bases, leaving 10 bases between the germline ends. Germline loops: CDR1 GTSNPN, CDR2 SVGIG (reference sequence). The CDR3 region has the DNA TGTGCCTGGAGTGTAAAATTTGAGAATGAAAAACTGTTTTTT. Residues: CAWSVKFENEKLFF.

This chain joins TRBV5-5 and TRBJ2-1; 8 nucleotides agree with TRBD2. The trim removed 1 base at V and 8 bases at J, leaving 5 bases unmatched. Germline V gene data show CDR1 as SGHKS and CDR2 as YYEKEE (reference sequence). The CDR3 extends over 14 amino acids. The DNA of the CDR3 is TGTGCCAGCAGCTTGCAAGCGGGAGTCCATGAGCAGTTCTTC. It translates to CASSLQAGVHEQFF.

This sequence joins TRBV11-2 and TRBJ2-7, with TRBD2 as a possible D gene (5 bases). The CDR3 length is 16 residues. Per the germline V gene, CDR1 is SGHAT and CDR2 is FQNNGV. Trimming stripped 1 base from V and 2 bases from J, with 15 bases between. CDR3 loop: CASSLGVRWETYEQYF. Here the CDR3 DNA reads TGTGCCAGCAGCTTAGGAGTAAGGTGGGAGACCTACGAGCAGTACTTC.

This clone was seen only once. The chain combines TRBV2 with TRBJ2-5, with TRBD2 identical over 7 bases. This CDR3 is built from 15 residues. Germline V gene sequence: CDR1 SNHLY, CDR2 FYNNEI. After removal of 8 bases from V and 3 bases from J, the junction contained 12 bases not matched to a gene. The CDR3 nucleotides are TGTGCCAGCGGGAGACTAGCATCCTCCAAAGAGACCCAGTACTTC. Amino acid sequence: CASGRLASSKETQYF.

This chain links TRBV10-3 with TRBJ1-5, with TRBD1 identical over 11 bases. Germline V gene data show CDR1 as ENHRY and CDR2 as SYGVKD. V shed 7 bases, J shed 6 bases, and the junction held 5 bases outside the gene matches. The CDR3 spans 14 residues. Here the CDR3 DNA reads TGTGCCATCAACGGACAGGGGGCGCTTCAGCCCCAGCATTTT. It yields the protein CAINGQGALQPQHF.

The chain is built from TRBV7-9 and TRBJ2-7; TRBD2 agrees at 12 bases. The V segment lost 0 bases and the J segment 6 bases; nucleotides outside the gene matches: 6. CDR1 is SEHNR and CDR2 is FQNEAQ in the germline V gene (reference sequence). The CDR3 is 16 residues long. This CDR3 is CASSLALAGGSIEQYF. In DNA, the CDR3 is TGTGCCAGCAGCTTAGCACTAGCGGGAGGTTCGATCGAGCAGTACTTC.

CDR3 bases: TGTGCCAGCAGAAAGGGACTAGCGGGGGAAGAGACCCAGTACTTC. Translated: CASRKGLAGEETQYF. This sequence joins TRBV5-5 and TRBJ2-5, with TRBD2 identical over 14 bases. The V gene end was trimmed by 5 bases and the J gene end by 3 bases; junction bases not matched to a gene: 3. The CDR3 has 15 residues. Germline-derived CDR1 and CDR2 are SGHKS and YYEKEE (reference sequence). Full variable domain (rest looked up from reference TRBV5-5 and TRBJ2-5): DAGVTQSPTHLIKTRGQQVTLRCSPISGHKSVSWYQQVLGQGPQFIFQYYEKEERGRGNFPDRFSARQFPNYSSELNVNALLLGDSALYLCASRKGLAGEETQYFGPGTRLLVL.

The chain joins TRBV28 to TRBJ1-2, with 7 bases fitting TRBD1. Germline V lookup: CDR1 MDHEN, CDR2 SYDVKM. V dropped 7 bases and J dropped 1; count of bases not matched to a gene: 6. The CDR3 sequence is 14 residues long. CDR3: CASNRGSLNYGYTF. Written as DNA, the CDR3 is TGTGCCAGCAACAGGGGCTCACTTAACTATGGCTACACCTTC.

The V and J genes are TRBV7-9 and TRBJ2-2; no definite D call. The germline V gene encodes CDR1 SEHNR and CDR2 FQNEAQ (reference sequence). The CDR3 has 15 amino acids. V was pared by 0 bases and J by 0 bases, with 5 bases between. For the CDR3, the DNA is TGTGCCAGCAGCTTAGCGAGTCCGAACACCGGGGAGCTGTTTTTT. Amino acid sequence: CASSLASPNTGELFF.

The CDR3 nucleotides are TGTGCCAGCAGCCACCCCGGACTAGCGGGGGGAGCGGAGCAGTTCTTC. Translating gives CASSHPGLAGGAEQFF. The chain couples TRBV4-2 to TRBJ2-1; 14 bases are a match to TRBD2. Trimming cost V 3 bases and J 10 bases; bases outside gene matches: 8. The CDR3 covers 16 residues. Germline values: CDR1 LGHNA, CDR2 YNFKEQ.

V gene TRBV4-2 combines with J gene TRBJ2-3; 11 bases map to TRBD2. Germline V gene lookup returns CDR1 LGHNA and CDR2 YNFKEQ. The V segment lost 0 bases and the J segment 6 bases; nucleotides outside the gene matches: 8. This CDR3 has 17 residues. The CDR3 sequence is CASSQDELAGEGDTQYF. The CDR3 DNA sequence: TGTGCCAGCAGCCAAGATGAACTAGCGGGAGAAGGGGATACGCAGTATTTT.

This clone was observed a handful of times. The CDR3 sequence: CASSLAGTGLSGANVLTF. The CDR3, as DNA: TGTGCCAGTAGTCTCGCGGGGACAGGCCTCTCTGGGGCCAACGTCCTGACTTTC. J is TRBJ2-6 and V is TRBV19; TRBD1 aligns across 8 bases. CDR1 is LNHDA, CDR2 SQIVND, per germline (reference sequence). The CDR3 is 18 amino acids. V lost 5 bases, J lost 0 bases, and 9 bases stayed unmatched.